This passage covers 13 T cell receptor beta chains from one sample sequenced in a study of T cells in Graves' hyperthyroidism and ophthalmopathy. Authors of the study amplified TCR beta CDR3 regions from RNA transcripts. HTBI primers were used for first-round RT-PCR of the TCR CDR3. TCRdb passed the multiplex PCR reads through MiXCR, listing each CDR3 protein once. This table holds about 350,000 distinct CDR3 sequences, approximately 14% found once. The sequencing sample was made of blood. Every receptor here comes from a woman in her twenties or thirties with Graves' hyperthyroidism.

The table lists this clonotype with a few counts. The CDR3 here is CSASIGSADSPLHF. Here the CDR3 DNA reads TGCAGTGCTAGTATTGGGTCTGCCGATTCACCCCTCCACTTT. The genes are TRBV20-1 and TRBJ1-6; D unclear. The CDR3 has 14 amino acids. The V gene's germline CDR1 is DFQATT and CDR2 SNEGSKA (reference sequence). The V gene lost 3 bases and the J gene lost 8 bases, with 14 bases spanning the gap.

This clonotype occurred many times. The chain uses TRBV10-3 and TRBJ1-1; D remains unclear. CDR1 is ENHRY and CDR2 is SYGVKD in the germline V gene. V lost 6 bases and J lost 2, with 4 bases in between. CDR3 length: 11 residues. CDR3 in amino acids: CAIRSNTEAFF. The CDR3 DNA sequence: TGTGCCATCAGGAGTAACACTGAAGCTTTCTTT.

This clonotype was picked up a small number of times. Written as DNA, the CDR3 is TGTGCCAGCAAGCAGGGGTTCGGGCTTAATCAGCCCCAGCATTTT. Translating gives CASKQGFGLNQPQHF. This rearrangement joins TRBV27 to TRBJ1-5, with D possibly being TRBD1 (6 bases). V lost 7 bases and J 4 bases, leaving 17 bases between the germline ends. CDR3 length equals 15 residues. Germline lookup yields CDR1 MNHEY and CDR2 SMNVEV (reference sequence).

This clonotype was picked up many times. V usage is TRBV28 and J usage is TRBJ2-2; D might be TRBD2 (7 bases). The CDR3 sequence is 17 residues long. Germline V gene data show CDR1 as MDHEN and CDR2 as SYDVKM. V shed 3 bases and J shed 5 bases, with 19 bases lying between them. The CDR3 sequence: CASSFRRRGAGTGELFF. The CDR3 nucleotides read TGTGCCAGCAGTTTCCGTCGTCGGGGGGCGGGAACCGGGGAGCTGTTTTTT. The full variable domain, its missing parts supplied by reference TRBV28 and TRBJ2-2, is DVKVTQSSRYLVKRTGEKVFLECVQDMDHENMFWYRQDPGLGLRLIYFSYDVKMKEKGDIPEGYSVSREKKERFSLILESASTNQTSMYLCASSFRRRGAGTGELFFGEGSRLTVL.

This clonotype has more than one count but fewer than ten. The chain recombines TRBV3-1 with TRBJ2-3, with 15 bases matching TRBD2. CDR1 is LGHDT, CDR2 YNNKEL, per germline (reference sequence). This CDR3 is built from 17 residues. V shed 3 bases and J 4 bases; nucleotides not matched to a gene: 5. CDR3 nucleotide sequence: TGTGCCAGCAGCCATAGGACTAGCGGGAGGGCCGCAGATACGCAGTATTTT. This sequence encodes CASSHRTSGRAADTQYF.

Worth noting for this clonotype: This sequence may be a read error, since a much larger clone differs from it by one base. The rearrangement links TRBV28 to TRBJ2-1; unclear D gene. The CDR3 has 11 amino acids. Germline lookup yields CDR1 MDHEN and CDR2 SYDVKM. In DNA form, the CDR3 reads TGTGCCAGCAACGTCGTAGGTGAGCAGTGCTTC. Amino acids: CASNVVGEQCF.

This chain links TRBV14 with TRBJ2-7; D tentatively fits TRBD1 or TRBD2 (5 bases each). This CDR3 has 15 amino acids. V lost 1 base to trimming and J lost 2 bases, with 12 bases between them. In germline, CDR1 is SGHDN, CDR2 FVKESK. CDR3 nucleotides: TGTGCCAGCAGCCAAGCTCTAGTGGGGGCCTACGAGCAGTACTTC. Its protein product is CASSQALVGAYEQYF.

J is TRBJ1-6 and V is TRBV3-1, with D perhaps TRBD1 (5 bases). Trimming removed 7 bases from V and 9 bases from J, with 13 bases in between. The CDR3 contains 13 residues. Germline V lookup: CDR1 LGHDT, CDR2 YNNKEL (reference sequence). The CDR3, as DNA: TGTGCCAGCACACAAACTGGGGGTTCACCCCTCCACTTT. Translating gives CASTQTGGSPLHF.

This clonotype was counted many times. The V and J genes are TRBV6-2 or TRBV6-3 and TRBJ2-3, with TRBD2 matching 7 bases. Germline lookup yields CDR1 MNHEY and CDR2 SVGEGT. With V trimmed by 11 bases and J by 4 bases, 9 bases remained unmatched. This CDR3 contains 13 residues. CDR3 residues: CASQRGAADTQYF. The CDR3 bases are TGTGCCTCCCAGCGGGGAGCGGCAGATACGCAGTATTTT.

The table lists this clonotype with many counts. The chain couples TRBV28 to TRBJ1-1; D gene ambiguous. V lost 3 bases, J lost 3 bases, and 5 bases lay in between. The CDR3 is made up of 12 amino acids. Germline CDR1 MDHEN, CDR2 SYDVKM. The chain's CDR3 is CASSFGYTEAFF. CDR3 sequence (DNA): TGTGCCAGCAGTTTCGGCTACACTGAAGCTTTCTTT.

The chain employs TRBV18 and TRBJ2-2, with unresolved D. The CDR3 has 14 amino acids. Trimming removed 3 bases from V and 1 base from J, with 6 bases in between. Germline CDR1 is KGHSH and CDR2 is LQKENI. CDR3 sequence reads: CASSPQGNTGELFF. CDR3 DNA sequence: TGTGCCAGCTCACCCCAAGGGAACACCGGGGAGCTGTTTTTT.

The J gene is TRBJ1-6, the V gene TRBV20-1, with TRBD1 matching 9 bases. The CDR3 is 16 amino acids. Germline V CDR1 and CDR2: DFQATT, SNEGSKA (reference sequence). Losses at the gene ends were 3 bases for V and 4 bases for J; bases not matched to a gene: 7. The CDR3 sequence: CSARGGQGWYNSPLHF. The CDR3 coding sequence is TGCAGTGCTAGGGGTGGACAGGGGTGGTATAATTCACCCCTCCACTTT.

This clonotype was counted many times. The chain combines TRBV27 with TRBJ1-5, with 7 bases aligning to TRBD1. From germline, CDR1 is MNHEY and CDR2 SMNVEV (reference sequence). Trimming cost V 6 bases and J 6 bases; bases outside gene matches: 8. The CDR3 is 14 amino acids. The CDR3 DNA is TGTGCCAGCAGCCAACAGGGGCCGTCTCAGCCCCAGCATTTT. Its translation: CASSQQGPSQPQHF.